The 4 T cell receptor beta chains below all came from one sample that was sequenced in a study of cytomegalovirus exposure and HLA in healthy donors. The PCR had 60 Vbeta and 13 Jbeta primers. Assay: immunoSEQ multiplex PCR; the TCRdb copy retains only in-frame clones and omits some. Here the sample spans 130,000 or so clones, roughly four fifths being singletons. The sample was PBMCs. The receptors stem from a woman between 35 and 50 years old in good health and CMV-seropositive.

This clone has only a few counts. The junction does not match germline at one end; this may be a read error. V and J are TRBV5-6 and TRBJ2-1; 10 nucleotides agree with TRBD2. The CDR3 has 16 residues. Germline V gene data show CDR1 as SGHDT and CDR2 as YYEEEE. The CDR3 is CASTLPGLAQNNEQFF. The CDR3 DNA is TGTGCCAGCACCTTGCCGGGACTAGCGCAGAACAATGAGCAGTTCTTC.

The chain joins TRBV27 to TRBJ1-5; TRBD1 matches at 9 bases. V dropped 4 bases and J dropped 9; count of bases not matched to a gene: 4. The CDR3 loop spans 13 amino acids. Germline CDR1 is MNHEY and CDR2 is SMNVEV (reference sequence). CDR3 loop: CASSSTGGRPQHF. The CDR3 DNA reads as TGTGCCAGCAGTTCGACAGGGGGACGGCCCCAGCATTTT.

As concerns this clone: At one boundary the junction diverges from the germline segment, which might be a read error. The chain carries TRBV7-9 and TRBJ1-1; D is unresolved. Germline loops: CDR1 SEHNR, CDR2 FQNEAQ (reference sequence). The CDR3 extends over 12 amino acids. This CDR3 reads CSSSARSSEAFF. CDR3 DNA sequence: TGTTCCAGCAGCGCTCGGAGTTCTGAAGCTTTCTTT.

The chain links TRBV2 to TRBJ2-7; no clear D gene. Trimming left V 5 bases short and J 5 bases short, with 10 bases between. The germline V gene has CDR1 SNHLY and CDR2 FYNNEI. The CDR3 has 12 residues. The CDR3 DNA reads TGTGCCAGCAGTCGACAAGTCAACGAGCAGTACTTC. As protein: CASSRQVNEQYF.